The text below deals with one T cell receptor beta chain. The authors ran a second PCR of 7 to 11 cycles using a sample-barcoded 5' primer and a J-beta primer mix. TCRdb reprocessed the 5' RACE reads with MiXCR, giving one entry per CDR3 protein. Seen here are 750,000 to 950,000 distinct CDR3 sequences, 40% to 65% observed once, and the top ten hold 41%. This specimen belongs to a study of blood T cells in healthy people across ages. This CDR3 comprises 15 residues. The V end lost 4 bases, the J end lost 1 base, and 9 bases lay between the germline ends. CDR1 SGHDT and CDR2 YYEEEE come from the germline V gene.

The material sequenced was blood. The origin of this receptor is a man older than 75 in good health. The genes are TRBV5-6 and TRBJ1-6, with D hard to call. DNA for the CDR3: TGTGCCAGCAGCCCCGTGGGGTCCTATAATTCACCCCTCCACTTT. The encoded protein is CASSPVGSYNSPLHF.